Each of the 2 T cell receptor beta chains below was sequenced from the same sample in a study of identical twins' blood T cells. TCRdb reprocessed the 5' RACE reads via MiXCR and lists one record per CDR3 protein. This repertoire shows around 380,000 distinct CDR3 sequences, roughly 28% found once; its top ten account for around 5.6%. Sequenced sample: PBMCs. The receptors here all came from a woman aged 18-55 years in good health.

This clonotype appeared many times. The rearrangement links TRBV5-1 to TRBJ2-2; 10 bases are shared with TRBD2. The CDR3 length is 16 residues. The V and J ends lost 2 bases and 1 base, in that order; junction bases with no gene match: 2. Germline-derived CDR1 and CDR2 are SGHRS and YFSETQ. In DNA form, the CDR3 reads TGCGCCAGCAGCTTACGGACTAGCGGGAACACCGGGGAGCTGTTTTTT. It codes for CASSLRTSGNTGELFF.

This clonotype was seen only a few times. The chain employs TRBV28 and TRBJ1-1; the D gene is possibly TRBD1 (6 bases). V was shortened by 2 bases and J by 5 bases, with 15 bases between the two germline ends. Germline assignment: CDR1 MDHEN and CDR2 SYDVKM. CDR3 length equals 15 residues. In DNA, the CDR3 is TGTGCCAGCAGTTTAGGGGGGCGGGAGGGGACTGAAGCTTTCTTT. Its translation is CASSLGGREGTEAFF.